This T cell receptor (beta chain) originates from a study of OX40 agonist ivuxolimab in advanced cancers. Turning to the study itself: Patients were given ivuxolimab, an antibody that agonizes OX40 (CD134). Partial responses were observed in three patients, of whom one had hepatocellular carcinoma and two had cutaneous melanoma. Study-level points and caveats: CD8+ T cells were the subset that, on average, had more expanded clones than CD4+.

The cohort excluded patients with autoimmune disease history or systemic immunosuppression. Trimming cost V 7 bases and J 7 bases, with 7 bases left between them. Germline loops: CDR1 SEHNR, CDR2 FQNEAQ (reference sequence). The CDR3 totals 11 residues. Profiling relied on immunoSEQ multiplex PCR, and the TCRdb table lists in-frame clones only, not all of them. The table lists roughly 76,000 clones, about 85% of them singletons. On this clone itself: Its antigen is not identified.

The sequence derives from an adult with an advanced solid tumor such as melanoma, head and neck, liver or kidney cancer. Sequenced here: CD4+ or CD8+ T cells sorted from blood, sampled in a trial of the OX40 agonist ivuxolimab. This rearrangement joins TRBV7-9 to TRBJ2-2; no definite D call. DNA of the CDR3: TGTGCCAGCAACTCGCACGGGGAGCTGTTTTTT. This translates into CASNSHGELFF.